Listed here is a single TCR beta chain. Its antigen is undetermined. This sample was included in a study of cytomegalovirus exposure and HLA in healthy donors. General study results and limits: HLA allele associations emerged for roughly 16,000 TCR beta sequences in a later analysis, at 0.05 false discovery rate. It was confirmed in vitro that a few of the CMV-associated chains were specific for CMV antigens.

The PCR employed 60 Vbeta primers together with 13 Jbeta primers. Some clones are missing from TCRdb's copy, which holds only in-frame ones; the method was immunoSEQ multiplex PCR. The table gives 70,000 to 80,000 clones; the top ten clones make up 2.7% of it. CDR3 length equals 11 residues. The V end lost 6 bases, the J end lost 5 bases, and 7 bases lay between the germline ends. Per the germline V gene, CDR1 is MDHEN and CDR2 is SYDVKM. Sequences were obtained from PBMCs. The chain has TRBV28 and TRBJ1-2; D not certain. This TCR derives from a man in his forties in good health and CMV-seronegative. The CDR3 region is CASSSQYGYTF. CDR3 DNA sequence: TGTGCCAGCAGCAGTCAGTATGGCTACACCTTC.